Here is one T cell receptor (beta chain) with its context. What antigen it recognizes has not been identified. No base-level quality is on record; no much larger clone is a single base apart. Participants in the prospective study were enrolled through a virtual design, were aged about 18 to 100 years, and lived in 24 United States geographic areas. In the prospective study, participants were assigned to cohorts based on the clinical history participants reported in a screening survey and a study questionnaire. ImmuneRACE Cohort 3 recovered participants were defined by two consecutive negative NP/OP PCR tests, healthcare professional clearance, or symptom resolution. Each participant in the prospective study had whole blood, serum and a nasopharyngeal or oropharyngeal swab collected by mobile phlebotomists. Additional blood draws and questionnaires over an approximately two-month period could optionally be provided by prospective study participants. Before DNA extraction, prospective study blood samples were shipped either frozen or at room temperature.

CDR3 length: 15 amino acids, cysteine to phenylalanine. Only the CDR3 DNA stays, 45 bases, in frame from base 1. V and J are trimmed by 3 bases and 3 bases, and the gene matches miss 6 bases of the junction. CDR1 and CDR2 (SEHNR, FQNEAQ) derive from the germline V gene (reference sequence). These data belong to a study of blood T cell repertoires in COVID-19 (dated by TCRdb to 2020 to 2021). The study in broad terms: Samples from collaborators originated in the United States, Italy and Spain and spanned both the acute and convalescent phases of COVID-19. The material from the prospective study consisted of cDNA or gDNA derived from T cells, B-cell-depleted T cells, or PBMCs. The dataset comprised deeply sampled blood TCRbeta repertoires from subjects exposed to, actively infected with, or recovered from COVID-19. The repertoires were released in a freely available public database meant as a resource for research on the immune response to SARS-CoV-2. The samples were drawn from two sources: the first 160 participants of the ongoing ImmuneRACE study, and fewer than 1,500 subjects contributed by 6 global collaborators. Nearly every sample came with metadata listing a de-identified subject ID, COVID-19 status, age in years and sex. HLA class I and class II types, where available, came from metadata supplied by the sample provider rather than from assay-based typing. Broader findings and caveats from the paper: The amount of clinical and demographic metadata varied by source and participant and was provided uncurated.

TCRbeta CDR3 regions were amplified from genomic DNA by means of the immunoSEQ Assay, a bias-controlled multiplex PCR. In the source study's methods: Within the assay, amplification of reference gene primers was used to estimate how many nucleated cells each sample contained. To quantify the absolute abundance of each unique TCRbeta CDR3 rearrangement, sequence reads were collapsed and filtered. For each sample, productive Simpson clonality was calculated by taking the square root of Simpson's diversity index across productive rearrangements. TCRdb provides this immuneACCESS table in a form limited to in-frame rearrangements. Some clones are lacking; in checked studies, under half of them reflect an unresolved V gene, and why the rest are absent is not known. V and J calls and clone size come straight from that table; D and trimming were deduced from the DNA. In all, the sample holds over 250,000 clones, and over 75% of those were seen once. The ten top clones hold over 2% of the sample.

This receptor was obtained from a woman under 30 who had recovered from COVID-19. The chain joins TRBV7-9 to TRBJ2-3, and 7 junction bases match TRBD1. The sequencing sample was made of PBMCs or T cells enriched from blood (not recorded which). Read as DNA, the sequence is TGTGCCAGCAGCTTGACAGGGTCTAGGACAGATACGCAGTATTTT. Translated, it reads CASSLTGSRTDTQYF.